A selection of T cell receptor beta chains follows, all from one sample in a study of tumor and adjacent non-tumor tissue in lung cancer. TCRdb re-analysed the multiplex PCR reads in MiXCR, keeping a single row per CDR3 protein. This sample has tens of thousands of distinct CDR3 sequences, with roughly 80% found just once. Sequencing input: distant non-tumor lung tissue. These receptor sequences come from a man aged 55 to 69 with non-small cell lung cancer. Each CDR3 is given with its conserved first and last residue. The D gene is left open where the match is weak. Where a row states a size, it is once, few, many or the class of an expanded clone; other rows omit it.

NA	TRBV20-1	NA	TRBJ2-7	TGCAATGCTAGAGACCAGCGGGTATCCTACGATCAGTACTTC	CNARDQRVSYDQYF
NA	TRBV6-5	NA	TRBJ2-3	TGTCCCAGCAGCGCATGCACAGATACGCATTATTTT	CPSSACTDTHYF
NA	TRBV20-1	NA	TRBJ1-3	TGCAGTTCTAACGCACTGGGAGGGGATATCACCATATATTTT	CSSNALGGDITIYF
NA	TRBV20-1	many	TRBJ1-2	TGCAGTGCTCAGAAGGGGTATGGCTACACCTTC	CSAQKGYGYTF
NA	TRBV11-2	NA	TRBJ2-5	TGTGCCGGCGGCTCCGGACAGATTCTGGAGACCCAGTACTTC	CAGGSGQILETQYF
NA	TRBV11-2	NA	TRBJ2-5	TGTGCCAGCAACTCTATAGGTGAAGAGACCAAGTACTTC	CASNSIGEETKYF
NA	TRBV15	many	TRBJ2-7	TGTGCCACCAGCAGAGGGGGAGAATACGAGCAGTACTTC	CATSRGGEYEQYF
NA	TRBV4-1	NA	TRBJ2-3	TGCGCCAGCAGGAATCCCAGGGGGGGCCGCACAGATACGCTGTATTTT	CASRNPRGGRTDTLYF
TRBD1	TRBV12-3/TRBV12-4	NA	TRBJ2-1	TGTGCCAACAGTTCCTCGGGACAGGGGGGTCCCAAGACTGAGCAGTTCTTC	CANSSSGQGGPKTEQFF
NA	TRBV11-2	NA	TRBJ2-1	TGTGCCAGCAGCCCGTCCGACAATGAGCAGTTCTTC	CASSPSDNEQFF
NA	TRBV6-5	many	TRBJ1-5	TGTGCCAGCAGTCAACAGGGAGGCAATCAGCCCCAGCATTTT	CASSQQGGNQPQHF
NA	TRBV11-3	NA	TRBJ2-5	TGTGCCAGCAGCTTAGGGAGAGGGGTGCCAGAGACCCATTACTTC	CASSLGRGVPETHYF
NA	TRBV4-2	NA	TRBJ2-3	TGTGCCAGCAGCTCAGATTTTCCTAGCACAGATACGCAGTATTTT	CASSSDFPSTDTQYF
NA	TRBV4-3	NA	TRBJ1-1	TGCGGCAGCAGCCAAGATCATATTAAGTCCAACACTGAAGCTTTCTTT	CGSSQDHIKSNTEAFF
NA	TRBV20-1	NA	TRBJ2-1	TGCGGTGCAACAGGGTTCGATGGGCAGTTCTTC	CGATGFDGQFF